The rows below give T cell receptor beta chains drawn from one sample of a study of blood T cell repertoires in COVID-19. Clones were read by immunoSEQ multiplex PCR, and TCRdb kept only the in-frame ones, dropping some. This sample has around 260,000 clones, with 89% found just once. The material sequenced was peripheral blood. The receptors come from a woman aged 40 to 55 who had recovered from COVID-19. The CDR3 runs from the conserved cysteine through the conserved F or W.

CDR3aa: CAGDGGALETQYF; v_gene: TRBV6-5
CDR3aa: CASSFRGTLDTQYF; v_gene: TRBV27
CDR3aa: CASSLQAGGVNSGANVLTF; v_gene: TRBV5-1
CDR3aa: CATLGLAGPGTGELFF; v_gene: TRBV10-3
CDR3aa: CASSLTGDPNTEAFF; v_gene: TRBV7-6
CDR3aa: CASSLGRDGYTF; v_gene: TRBV5-1
CDR3aa: CASSQPPGTTNTEAFF; v_gene: TRBV4-2
CDR3aa: CASSFNRGALYEQYF; v_gene: TRBV27
CDR3aa: CASSQDARPGNEQFF; v_gene: TRBV3-1/TRBV3-2
CDR3aa: CATSRRGLADSYEQYF; v_gene: TRBV15
CDR3aa: CASGTYEQYF; v_gene: TRBV6-5
CDR3aa: CASSLAWTGELFF; v_gene: TRBV5-5
CDR3aa: CASSLYPGSTDTQYF; v_gene: TRBV27